Listed below are T cell receptor beta chains from one sample, sequenced in a study of blood T cell repertoires in COVID-19. The table came from immunoSEQ multiplex PCR; TCRdb's copy has only in-frame clones and leaves some out. In the table there are approximately 4,900 clones, around 90% of which are singletons. The sequencing sample was made of peripheral blood. These TCRs come from a human donor in a cohort sampled during active COVID-19. CDR3s include the opening cysteine and the closing phenylalanine or tryptophan. Each record gives: J gene, clone size, V gene, D gene, CDR3 DNA, CDR3 protein. The D gene is left open where the match is weak. Clone size is shown for a subset of rows, as once, few, many or a class of expanded clone.

j_call: TRBJ2-3
clone_size: .
v_call: TRBV6-4
d_call: TRBD2
cdr3_nt: TGTGCCAGCAGTTCTCTAGCGGCTAGCACAGATACGCAGTATTTT
cdr3_aa: CASSSLAASTDTQYF

j_call: TRBJ2-1
clone_size: .
v_call: TRBV9
d_call: TRBD2
cdr3_nt: TGTGCCAGCAGCAGGATTATAGCGGGAGCCTACAATGAGCAGTTCTTC
cdr3_aa: CASSRIIAGAYNEQFF

j_call: TRBJ1-5
clone_size: .
v_call: TRBV6-5
d_call: TRBD1
cdr3_nt: TGTGCCAGCAGCCAGGGGGGCGGCCTCGGACAGCCCCAGCATTTT
cdr3_aa: CASSQGGGLGQPQHF

j_call: TRBJ2-1
clone_size: .
v_call: TRBV6-1
d_call: .
cdr3_nt: TGTGCCAGCAGTGAAGTTTGGTCCAGCTCCTACAATGAGCAGTTCTTC
cdr3_aa: CASSEVWSSSYNEQFF

j_call: TRBJ2-3
clone_size: .
v_call: TRBV28
d_call: .
cdr3_nt: TGTGCCAGTAATACAGGGTTATTGGGTCCAGATACGCAGTATTTT
cdr3_aa: CASNTGLLGPDTQYF

j_call: TRBJ1-4
clone_size: .
v_call: TRBV30
d_call: .
cdr3_nt: TGTGCCGTCACTAGGGAAGTCAATGAAAAACTGTTTTTT
cdr3_aa: CAVTREVNEKLFF

j_call: TRBJ2-3
clone_size: .
v_call: TRBV19
d_call: .
cdr3_nt: TGTGCCAGTAGGAGGGGCAGGGGAATGGCCACAGATACGCAGTATTTT
cdr3_aa: CASRRGRGMATDTQYF

j_call: TRBJ1-1
clone_size: few
v_call: TRBV2
d_call: .
cdr3_nt: TGTGCCAGCATCTTGTCCTGGAACACTGAAGCTTTCTTT
cdr3_aa: CASILSWNTEAFF

j_call: TRBJ1-1
clone_size: .
v_call: TRBV18
d_call: .
cdr3_nt: TGTGCCAGCTCACCGGCCGGGAGACAATATGAAGCTTTCTTT
cdr3_aa: CASSPAGRQYEAFF

j_call: TRBJ2-2
clone_size: .
v_call: TRBV7-3
d_call: .
cdr3_nt: TGTGCCAGCAGCCCCACGACACAACTCACCGGGGAGCTGTTTTTT
cdr3_aa: CASSPTTQLTGELFF

j_call: TRBJ1-6
clone_size: .
v_call: TRBV9
d_call: .
cdr3_nt: TGTGCCAGCAGCGTGTCAAATAATTCACCCCTCCACTTT
cdr3_aa: CASSVSNNSPLHF

j_call: TRBJ2-1
clone_size: .
v_call: TRBV5-4
d_call: TRBD1
cdr3_nt: TGTGCCAGCAGCTGGACAGGGGGTGAGCAGTTCTTC
cdr3_aa: CASSWTGGEQFF

j_call: TRBJ1-5
clone_size: .
v_call: TRBV6-8
d_call: TRBD1
cdr3_nt: TGTGCCAGCAGACGCCCAGGGGGCTCGAGCAATCAGCCCCAGCATTTT
cdr3_aa: CASRRPGGSSNQPQHF

j_call: TRBJ2-3
clone_size: .
v_call: TRBV18
d_call: TRBD1
cdr3_nt: TGTGCCAGCTCACCACCTGTGGGCGGACAGGGACCAGATACGCAGTATTTT
cdr3_aa: CASSPPVGGQGPDTQYF

j_call: TRBJ1-5
clone_size: .
v_call: TRBV7-9
d_call: .
cdr3_nt: TGTGCCAGCAGCTTAGGGTCGGCGGCGGGCAATCAGCCCCAGCATTTT
cdr3_aa: CASSLGSAAGNQPQHF

j_call: TRBJ2-2
clone_size: .
v_call: TRBV4-1
d_call: .
cdr3_nt: TGCGCCAGCAGCCAAGAAGTTAGCGGATCCTCCACCGGGGAGCTGTTTTTT
cdr3_aa: CASSQEVSGSSTGELFF

j_call: TRBJ1-3
clone_size: .
v_call: TRBV5-1
d_call: .
cdr3_nt: TGCGCCAGCAGCCGTATCGCCGGAGATGAAGGAAACACCATATATTTT
cdr3_aa: CASSRIAGDEGNTIYF

j_call: TRBJ1-4
clone_size: .
v_call: TRBV4-2
d_call: TRBD1
cdr3_nt: TGTGCCAGCAGCCAGGGACAGGGTGAGGGGGAAAAACTGTTTTTT
cdr3_aa: CASSQGQGEGEKLFF

j_call: TRBJ1-6
clone_size: .
v_call: TRBV2
d_call: .
cdr3_nt: TGTGCCAGCAGTCCGACGCGGGATAATTCACCCCTCCACTTT
cdr3_aa: CASSPTRDNSPLHF

j_call: TRBJ2-3
clone_size: .
v_call: TRBV5-1
d_call: TRBD2
cdr3_nt: TGCGCCAGCAGCCGGAGTACTAGCGGGGGAGCAGATACGCAGTATTTT
cdr3_aa: CASSRSTSGGADTQYF

j_call: TRBJ1-1
clone_size: .
v_call: TRBV4-3
d_call: .
cdr3_nt: TGCGCCAGCAGCCAAGAGGAGGGATTCACTGAAGCTTTCTTT
cdr3_aa: CASSQEEGFTEAFF

j_call: TRBJ2-3
clone_size: .
v_call: TRBV5-1
d_call: TRBD2
cdr3_nt: TGCGCCAGCAGCAACCGGGGGGGTAGCACAGATACGCAGTATTTT
cdr3_aa: CASSNRGGSTDTQYF